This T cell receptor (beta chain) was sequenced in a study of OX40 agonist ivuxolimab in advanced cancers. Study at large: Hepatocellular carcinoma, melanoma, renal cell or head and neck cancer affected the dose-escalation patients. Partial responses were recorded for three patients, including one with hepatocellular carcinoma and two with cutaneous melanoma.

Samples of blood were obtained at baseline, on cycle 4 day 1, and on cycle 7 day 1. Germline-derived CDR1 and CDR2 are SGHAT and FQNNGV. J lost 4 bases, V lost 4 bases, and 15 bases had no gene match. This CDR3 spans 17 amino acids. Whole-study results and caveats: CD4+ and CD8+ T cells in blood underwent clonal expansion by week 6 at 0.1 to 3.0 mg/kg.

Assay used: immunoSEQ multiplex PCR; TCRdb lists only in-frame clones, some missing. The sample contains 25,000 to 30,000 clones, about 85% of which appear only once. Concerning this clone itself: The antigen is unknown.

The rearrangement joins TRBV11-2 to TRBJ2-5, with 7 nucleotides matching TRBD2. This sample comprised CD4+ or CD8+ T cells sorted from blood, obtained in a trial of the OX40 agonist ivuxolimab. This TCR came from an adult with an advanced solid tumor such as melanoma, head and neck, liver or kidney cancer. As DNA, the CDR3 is TGTGCCAGCAGCTCGCATACGGGGGGATGGAGGGTAGAGACCCAGTACTTC. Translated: CASSSHTGGWRVETQYF.